The T cell receptor (beta chain) under discussion was sequenced for a study of tumor and adjacent non-tumor tissue in lung cancer. CDR3 length: 14 residues. Germline V gene lookup returns CDR1 SGHAT and CDR2 FQNNGV. About this clonotype itself: Its antigen is not identified. One end of the junction is discordant with germline, which a read error may explain.

This sample's RNA came from whole unsorted tissue. More than 3 cm separated this lung sample from the edge of the tumor. A modified ARM-PCR protocol with three rounds of nested PCR amplified TCRbeta. TCRdb ran MiXCR on the multiplex PCR reads and lists one entry per CDR3 protein. In the table there are about 100,000 distinct CDR3 sequences, 65% of which are singletons. General study points: Patients with more diverse tumor TCRs had worse survival.

The chain joins TRBV11-2 to TRBJ2-7; maybe TRBD1 (6 bases). This sequence originates from a man under 40 with non-small cell lung cancer. The sequenced material came from distant non-tumor lung tissue. CDR3 sequence (DNA): TGTGCCAGCACCTCAACTACAGGGTTGGGCGAGCAGAACTTC. Protein sequence: CASTSTTGLGEQNF.